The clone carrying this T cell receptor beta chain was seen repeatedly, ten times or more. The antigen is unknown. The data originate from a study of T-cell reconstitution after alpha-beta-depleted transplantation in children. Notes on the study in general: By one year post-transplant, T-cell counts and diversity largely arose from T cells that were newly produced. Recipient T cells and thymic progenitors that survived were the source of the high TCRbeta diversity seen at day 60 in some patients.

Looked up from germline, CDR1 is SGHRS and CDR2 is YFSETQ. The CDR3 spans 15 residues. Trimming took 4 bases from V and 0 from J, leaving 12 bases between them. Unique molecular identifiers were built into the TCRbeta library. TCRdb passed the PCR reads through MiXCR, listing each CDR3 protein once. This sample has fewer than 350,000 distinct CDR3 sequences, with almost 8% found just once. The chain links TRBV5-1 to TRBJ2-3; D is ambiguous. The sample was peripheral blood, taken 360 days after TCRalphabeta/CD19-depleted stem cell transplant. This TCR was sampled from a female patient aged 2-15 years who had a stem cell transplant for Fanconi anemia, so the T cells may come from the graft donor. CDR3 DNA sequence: TGCGCCAGCAGCCAAGGAGTTACTAGCACAGATACGCAGTATTTT. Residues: CASSQGVTSTDTQYF.